Listed below are T cell receptor beta chains from one sample, sequenced in a study of blood T cell repertoires in COVID-19. Only in-frame clones appear in the TCRdb table, and some are missing; sequencing was by immunoSEQ multiplex PCR. The sample consists of just under 300,000 clones, around 87% of them appearing once. The sequenced sample consisted of peripheral blood. Source of these receptors: a man between 65 and 80 years old with acute or convalescent COVID-19. Both conserved end residues are part of each CDR3. A D gene is named only where the DNA matches it firmly. Clone size is stated in some rows and not others, as once, few, many or a class when expanded.

size	length	V	D	J	DNA	CDR3
-	14	TRBV18	TRBD1	TRBJ2-5	TGTGCCAGCTCACCGGACAGGAACCAAGAGACCCAGTACTTC	CASSPDRNQETQYF
-	16	TRBV28	TRBD1	TRBJ2-2	TGTGCCAGCAGTTTAGGGAGCGGGACAGGGATCGGGGAGCTGTTTTTT	CASSLGSGTGIGELFF
-	15	TRBV18	-	TRBJ1-1	TGTGCCAGCTCACCCTTCCCCCCAGGGAACACTGAAGCTTTCTTT	CASSPFPPGNTEAFF
-	13	TRBV29-1	TRBD1	TRBJ1-4	TGCAGCGTTGGGGACAGGGATAATGAAAAACTGTTTTTT	CSVGDRDNEKLFF
few	12	TRBV29-1	-	TRBJ2-7	TGCAGCGTTGGGGAGGCTTACTACGAGCAGTACTTC	CSVGEAYYEQYF
-	13	TRBV10-3	TRBD1	TRBJ2-7	TGTGCCATCAGTCGGGACAGGGCCTACGAGCAGTACTTC	CAISRDRAYEQYF
-	15	TRBV6-2/TRBV6-3	-	TRBJ1-1	TGTGCCAGCAGTTACAAAGGGGATGGGAACACTGAAGCTTTCTTT	CASSYKGDGNTEAFF
-	14	TRBV11-2	-	TRBJ2-2	TGTGCCAGCAGCTCGCAGGGTATCACCGGGGAGCTGTTTTTT	CASSSQGITGELFF
-	13	TRBV11-3	TRBD2	TRBJ2-1	TGTGCCAGCAGCTTAGGGGAGGGCAGTGAGCAGTTCTTC	CASSLGEGSEQFF
once	12	TRBV5-4	-	TRBJ2-7	TGTGCCAGCAGCCTGGCAGCGAACGAGCAGTACTTC	CASSLAANEQYF
once	16	TRBV5-1	TRBD2	TRBJ2-7	TGCGCCAGCAGCAACCAGCGGGGGGGACGCTCCTACGAGCAGTACTTC	CASSNQRGGRSYEQYF
-	16	TRBV3-1/TRBV3-2	-	TRBJ2-7	TGTGCCAGCAGCCAAAGGTTTGGTAGCGACACCTACGAGCAGTACTTC	CASSQRFGSDTYEQYF
-	13	TRBV6-5	TRBD2	TRBJ2-3	TGTGCCACCCGGCGGGGGGTGGCAGATACGCAGTATTTT	CATRRGVADTQYF
-	17	TRBV14	TRBD1	TRBJ1-2	TGTGCCAGCAGCCAAGCGCTTTCGAGGGGGCAGGAGCATGGCTACACCTTC	CASSQALSRGQEHGYTF
-	13	TRBV7-2	-	TRBJ2-3	TGTGCCAGCAGCCCGTCTGGCACAGATACGCAGTATTTT	CASSPSGTDTQYF
-	15	TRBV4-3	-	TRBJ2-7	TGCGCCAGCAGCCAAGGCGGTGAGGGATTCTACGAGCAGTACTTC	CASSQGGEGFYEQYF
-	14	TRBV7-8	-	TRBJ2-1	TGTGCCAGCAGCTCAGACAGTTTACGAAATGAGCAGTTCTTC	CASSSDSLRNEQFF
-	13	TRBV10-3	-	TRBJ1-1	TGTGCCATCAGCGTAGACAGGAACACTGAAGCTTTCTTT	CAISVDRNTEAFF
-	16	TRBV1	-	TRBJ2-1	TGCACCAGCAGCCAAGAGAAGGCGGGGCCGAGGGATGAGCAGTTCTTC	CTSSQEKAGPRDEQFF
-	14	TRBV29-1	TRBD1	TRBJ1-2	TGCAGCGTATTATTGACAGGGAATTTCTATGGCTACACCTTC	CSVLLTGNFYGYTF
-	14	TRBV30	-	TRBJ1-5	TGTGCCTGGAGTATCCCGGGGGACAATCAGCCCCAGCATTTT	CAWSIPGDNQPQHF
-	15	TRBV9	TRBD2	TRBJ2-3	TGTGCCAGCAGCCCCGGGACTAGCGGGGTGGATACGCAGTATTTT	CASSPGTSGVDTQYF
once	15	TRBV3-1/TRBV3-2	TRBD1	TRBJ2-7	TGTGCCAGCAGCCAAGTACCAGGGGGCAGCTACGAGCAGTACTTC	CASSQVPGGSYEQYF
-	15	TRBV5-1	-	TRBJ2-1	TGCGCCAGCAGGCCGGACACGAGCTCCTACAATGAGCAGTTCTTC	CASRPDTSSYNEQFF
-	15	TRBV5-1	TRBD2	TRBJ2-7	TGCGCCAGCAGCTACACTAGCGGGAATTTCTACGAGCAGTACTTC	CASSYTSGNFYEQYF
-	16	TRBV9	TRBD2	TRBJ2-7	TGTGCCAGCAGCGTAGCCCCAAGCGGGGGGGTGAAGGAGCAGTACTTC	CASSVAPSGGVKEQYF
-	13	TRBV9	-	TRBJ2-7	TGTGCCAGCAGCCCCTCGGGGTGGTACGAGCAGTACTTC	CASSPSGWYEQYF
once	15	TRBV18	TRBD1	TRBJ1-6	TGTGCCAGCTCAAATGGACAGGGTCCGAATTCACCCCTCCACTTT	CASSNGQGPNSPLHF
once	12	TRBV29-1	-	TRBJ2-7	TGCAGCGTTTCTTGGGCCGGCGACGAGCAGTACTTC	CSVSWAGDEQYF
-	13	TRBV29-1	TRBD1	TRBJ1-2	TGCAGCGTTGATATAAGGACAGGGAATGGCTACACCTTC	CSVDIRTGNGYTF
-	16	TRBV5-5	-	TRBJ1-5	TGTGCCAGCAGCCGGCTTGACGACAGCTCCAATCAGCCCCAGCATTTT	CASSRLDDSSNQPQHF